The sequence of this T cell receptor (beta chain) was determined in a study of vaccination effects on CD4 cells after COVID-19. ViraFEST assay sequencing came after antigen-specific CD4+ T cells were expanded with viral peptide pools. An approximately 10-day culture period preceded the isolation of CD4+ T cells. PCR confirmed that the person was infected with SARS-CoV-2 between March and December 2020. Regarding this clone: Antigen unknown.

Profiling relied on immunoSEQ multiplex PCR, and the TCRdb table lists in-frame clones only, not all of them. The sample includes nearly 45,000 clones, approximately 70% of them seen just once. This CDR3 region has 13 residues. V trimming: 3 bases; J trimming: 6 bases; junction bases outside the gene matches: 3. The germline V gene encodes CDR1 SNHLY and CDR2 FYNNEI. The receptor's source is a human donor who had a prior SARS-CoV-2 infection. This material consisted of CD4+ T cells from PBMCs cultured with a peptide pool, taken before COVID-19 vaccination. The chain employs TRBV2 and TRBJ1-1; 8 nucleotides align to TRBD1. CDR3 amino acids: CASSDDRGSEAFF. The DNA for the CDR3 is TGTGCCAGCAGTGACGACAGGGGATCTGAAGCTTTCTTT.